This TCR beta chain was obtained from a study of CD8 T cells in ankylosing spondylitis. Library preparation for TCR beta used quantitative 5'-RACE with molecular barcodes. TCRdb called the 5' RACE reads again in MiXCR, with one record for every CDR3 protein. The data show about 750,000 distinct CDR3 sequences, 15% to 20% seen once. Study-wide results and limits: As for the disease-linked clones, they showed a CD8+ phenotype and occurred at relatively low frequencies in peripheral blood. Among TCR beta sequences, a motif of under 10 highly homologous variants appeared characteristic of ankylosing spondylitis blood. Reportedly, disease-linked clones are significantly enriched in ankylosing spondylitis patients' matched synovial fluid. Earlier reports found some motif variants in synovial fluid and blood in reactive arthritis.

V was trimmed by 6 bases and J by 0 bases, leaving 12 bases between them. The CDR3 is 14 residues long. Germline V gene data show CDR1 as ENHRY and CDR2 as SYGVKD. A word on this clonotype: Its specificity is unknown.

Sequenced: blood, either unsorted or a sorted T cell fraction (not recorded which). The TCR was taken from a male donor with ankylosing spondylitis. The chain employs TRBV10-3 and TRBJ2-7; the D gene is possibly TRBD1 (6 bases). CDR3 nucleotide sequence: TGTGCCATCAGCGACAGGTTTGGCTCCTACGAGCAGTACTTC. Its translation: CAISDRFGSYEQYF.